This T cell receptor beta chain was captured by sequencing in a study of shared clonotypes between healthy human individuals. Study information: Plates per donor: three CD4 naive, three CD4 memory, two CD8 naive, one CD8 memory.

Turning to this clone: Its antigen is not identified.

The CDR3 is made up of 15 amino acids. The V end lost 1 base, the J end lost 2 bases, and 8 bases lay between the germline ends. Per the germline V gene, CDR1 is LNHDA and CDR2 is SQIVND (reference sequence). Assay used: immunoSEQ multiplex PCR; TCRdb lists only in-frame clones, some missing. Here the sample spans a few hundred thousand clones, around 97% being singletons. Whole-study results and caveats: Among donors, the sharing of clonotypes was expected to be influenced by sequencing depth. Memory subsets had estimated richness that was generally smaller than that of naive subsets. Large depth notwithstanding, sorted-subset sequencing proved incomplete by rarefaction.

The rearrangement joins TRBV19 to TRBJ2-2, with TRBD2 as a possible D gene (6 bases). This receptor was taken from a woman in her twenties or thirties in good health. The sequenced material came from naive CD4+ T cells sorted from blood. Stated subset: CD45RA+ positively selected. The CDR3 region has the DNA TGTGCCAGTAGTATAGGCGGGGTAAACACCGGGGAGCTGTTTTTT. It is translated as CASSIGGVNTGELFF.